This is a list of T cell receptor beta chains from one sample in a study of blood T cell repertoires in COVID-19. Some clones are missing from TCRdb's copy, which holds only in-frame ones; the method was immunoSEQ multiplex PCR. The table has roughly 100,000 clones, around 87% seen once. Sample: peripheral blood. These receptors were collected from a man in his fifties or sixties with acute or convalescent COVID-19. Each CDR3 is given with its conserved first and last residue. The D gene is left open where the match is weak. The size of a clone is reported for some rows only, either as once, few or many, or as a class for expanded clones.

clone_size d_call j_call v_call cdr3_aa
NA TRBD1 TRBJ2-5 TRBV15 CATSRGGPGTEETQYF
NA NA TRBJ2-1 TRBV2 CASSQELLGSEQFF
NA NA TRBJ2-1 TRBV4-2 CASSQGASRSYNEQFF
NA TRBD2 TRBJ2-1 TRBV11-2 CASRSLTGGRASEQFF
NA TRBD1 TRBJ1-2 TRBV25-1 CASSDSPGGYDGYTF
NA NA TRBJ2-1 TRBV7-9 CASSLWGEYNEQFF
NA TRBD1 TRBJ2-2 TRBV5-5 CASSLGTAHTGELFF
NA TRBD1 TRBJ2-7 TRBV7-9 CASSLGQGAANEQYF
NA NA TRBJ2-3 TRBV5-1 CASSLGQGYDTQYF
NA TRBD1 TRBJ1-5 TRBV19 CASSIETGGGQPQHF
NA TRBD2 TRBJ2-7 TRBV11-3 CASSPAGEYEQYF
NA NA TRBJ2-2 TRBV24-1 CATSVPGIDTGELFF
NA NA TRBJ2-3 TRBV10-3 CAIRGGGTDTQYF
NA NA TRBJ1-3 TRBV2 CASSLQGSGNTIYF
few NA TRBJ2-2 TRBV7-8 CASRNTLDTGELFF
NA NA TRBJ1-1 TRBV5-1 CASSPIVNTEAFF
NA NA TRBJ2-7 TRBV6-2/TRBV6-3 CASSYFGRNDEQYF
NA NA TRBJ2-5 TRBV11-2 CASSPRSETQYF
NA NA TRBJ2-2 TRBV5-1 CASSLGRVRGQNTGELFF
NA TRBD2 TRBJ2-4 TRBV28 CASSHGLAEGGKNIQYF
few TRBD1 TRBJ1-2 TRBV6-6 CASSYRDSGGYTF
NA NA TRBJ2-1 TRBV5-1 CASSSTSPRYNEQFF
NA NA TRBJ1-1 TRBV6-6 CASNRAYGTEAFF
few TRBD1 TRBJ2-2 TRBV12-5 CASGLATGGFYGELFF
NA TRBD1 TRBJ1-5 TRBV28 CASSPDRARQPQHF
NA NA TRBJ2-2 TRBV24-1 CATSDLPFPGEGPDGTGELFF
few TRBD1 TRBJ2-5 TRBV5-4 CASSRTTGGSETQYF
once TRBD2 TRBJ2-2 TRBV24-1 CATSDLSGRGTGELFF
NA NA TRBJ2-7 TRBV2 CASRIRLLYEQYF
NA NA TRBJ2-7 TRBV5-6 CASSLEGQGRPYEQYF
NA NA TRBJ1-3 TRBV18 CASSQDLRSGNTIYF
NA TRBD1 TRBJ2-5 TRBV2 CASSDAGGQETQYF
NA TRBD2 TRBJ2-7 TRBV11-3 CASSSPTSLEQYF
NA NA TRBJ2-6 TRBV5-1 CASSLSGIGANVLTF
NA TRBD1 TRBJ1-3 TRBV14 CASRRTGDGNTIYF
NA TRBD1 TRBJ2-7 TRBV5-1 CASSAGRDRSSYEQYF
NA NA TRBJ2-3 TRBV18 CASSPLTFSTDTQYF
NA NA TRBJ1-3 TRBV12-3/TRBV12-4 CASVDNENTIYF
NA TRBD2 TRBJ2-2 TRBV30 CAWRDSGGSAGELFF
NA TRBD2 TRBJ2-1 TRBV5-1 CASSLNSGNNEQFF
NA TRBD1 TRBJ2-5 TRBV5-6 CASSSQGAEETQYF
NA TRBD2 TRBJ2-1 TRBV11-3 CASSLAGGGRGSYNEQFF
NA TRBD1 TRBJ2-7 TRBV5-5 CASNHGQGAGEQYF
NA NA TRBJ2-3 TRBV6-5 CASKGWVAVDTQYF